The TCR beta chain under discussion was sequenced for a study of cytomegalovirus exposure and HLA in healthy donors. Trimming pared 0 bases from V and 0 bases from J, leaving 10 bases between. Looked up from germline, CDR1 is SGHRS and CDR2 is YFSETQ. There are 16 residues in the CDR3. Amplification used 60 Vbeta primers and 13 Jbeta primers. The protocol was immunoSEQ multiplex PCR, while the TCRdb copy is restricted to in-frame clones and leaves out a portion. The sample has approximately 170,000 clones; 60% to 80% are singletons. As concerns this clone: What it binds is not known.

Study results and caveats: A few chains linked to CMV were shown in vitro to be specific for CMV antigens. TCR beta V segments were, for the most part, productive about 87% or about 30% of the time in an earlier analysis. Across all donors, roughly uniform sequencing depth was an assumption of the presence/absence analyses. The study recorded 150 to 200 TCR beta chains that were cytomegalovirus-associated.

The V gene is TRBV5-1, the J gene TRBJ1-5; tentatively, D is TRBD1 (6 bases). The source is a woman in her thirties or forties in good health and CMV-seropositive. Sequencing was performed on PBMCs. CDR3 coding DNA: TGCGCCAGCAGCTTGGGGGACACCAATAGCAATCAGCCCCAGCATTTT. Protein sequence: CASSLGDTNSNQPQHF.